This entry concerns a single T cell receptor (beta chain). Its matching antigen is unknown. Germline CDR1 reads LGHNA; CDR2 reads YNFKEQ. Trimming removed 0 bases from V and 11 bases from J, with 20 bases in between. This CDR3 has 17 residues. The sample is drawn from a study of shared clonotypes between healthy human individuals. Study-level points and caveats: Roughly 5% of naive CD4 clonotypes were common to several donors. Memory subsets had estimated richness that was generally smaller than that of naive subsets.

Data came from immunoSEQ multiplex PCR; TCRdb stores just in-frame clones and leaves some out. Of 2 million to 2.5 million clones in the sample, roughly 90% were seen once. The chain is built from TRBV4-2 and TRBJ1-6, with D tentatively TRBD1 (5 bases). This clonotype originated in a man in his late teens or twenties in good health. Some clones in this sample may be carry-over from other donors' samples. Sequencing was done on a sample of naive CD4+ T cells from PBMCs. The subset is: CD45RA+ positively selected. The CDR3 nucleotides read TGTGCCAGCAGCCAAGACGTTGTGGACACAACCACGACACCCCTCCACTTT. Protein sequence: CASSQDVVDTTTTPLHF.